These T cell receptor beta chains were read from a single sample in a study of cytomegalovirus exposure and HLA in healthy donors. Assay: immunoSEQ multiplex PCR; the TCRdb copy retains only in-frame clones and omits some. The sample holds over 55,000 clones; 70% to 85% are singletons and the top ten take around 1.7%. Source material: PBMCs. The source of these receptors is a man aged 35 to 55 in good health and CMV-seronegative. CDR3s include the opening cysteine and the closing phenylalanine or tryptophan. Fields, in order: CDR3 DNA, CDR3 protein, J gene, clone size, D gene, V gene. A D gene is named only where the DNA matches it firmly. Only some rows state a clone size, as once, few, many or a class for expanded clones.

CDR3 DNA: TGCGCCAGCAGCTCCAGGACAGGGAAAGAGACCCAGTACTTC
CDR3 protein: CASSSRTGKETQYF
J gene: TRBJ2-5
clone size: NA
D gene: TRBD1
V gene: TRBV5-1

CDR3 DNA: TGTGCCAGCAGCCTAAGACCGGGGTACGGCGGCTACACCTTC
CDR3 protein: CASSLRPGYGGYTF
J gene: TRBJ1-2
clone size: NA
D gene: NA
V gene: TRBV7-2

CDR3 DNA: TGTGCCAGTAGTCCTTATACATCAGGTTTAGGAGGCTACACCTTC
CDR3 protein: CASSPYTSGLGGYTF
J gene: TRBJ1-2
clone size: NA
D gene: NA
V gene: TRBV19

CDR3 DNA: TGTGCCAGCAGGGCTCGACAGCCCCTCCAAGAGACCCAGTACTTC
CDR3 protein: CASRARQPLQETQYF
J gene: TRBJ2-5
clone size: NA
D gene: NA
V gene: TRBV27

CDR3 DNA: TGTGCCAGCAGCAAGACAGGGGAAGTAAACTATGGCTACACCTTC
CDR3 protein: CASSKTGEVNYGYTF
J gene: TRBJ1-2
clone size: NA
D gene: TRBD1
V gene: TRBV4-2

CDR3 DNA: TGCGCCAGCAGCCCCCAGACTGGTGCGTACATTCAGTACTTC
CDR3 protein: CASSPQTGAYIQYF
J gene: TRBJ2-4
clone size: NA
D gene: NA
V gene: TRBV4-3

CDR3 DNA: TGTGCCAGCAGTTACTCAACCGACAGTTCACCCCTCCACTTT
CDR3 protein: CASSYSTDSSPLHF
J gene: TRBJ1-6
clone size: NA
D gene: NA
V gene: TRBV6-5

CDR3 DNA: TGTGCCACCAGCGAAACAGGCGGAAAGGACACCATATATTTT
CDR3 protein: CATSETGGKDTIYF
J gene: TRBJ1-3
clone size: NA
D gene: NA
V gene: TRBV15

CDR3 DNA: TGCGCCAGCAGCCATCAATTGAGGGAGCAGTACTTC
CDR3 protein: CASSHQLREQYF
J gene: TRBJ2-5
clone size: NA
D gene: NA
V gene: TRBV4-1

CDR3 DNA: TGTGCCTGGAGTTTGGACAGGGGGCAAGAGACCCAGTACTTC
CDR3 protein: CAWSLDRGQETQYF
J gene: TRBJ2-5
clone size: NA
D gene: TRBD1
V gene: TRBV30

CDR3 DNA: TGTGCCAGCAGCCGACTCGGGGGGGATAAATACGAGCAGTACTTC
CDR3 protein: CASSRLGGDKYEQYF
J gene: TRBJ2-7
clone size: NA
D gene: TRBD2
V gene: TRBV9

CDR3 DNA: TGTGCCAGCGACCCTCCAGGTGTCGGTGAGCAGTTCTTC
CDR3 protein: CASDPPGVGEQFF
J gene: TRBJ2-1
clone size: NA
D gene: NA
V gene: TRBV6-1

CDR3 DNA: TGCGCCAGCAGCTTACAAGGGGCGGGGTCTTACAATGAGCAGTTCTTC
CDR3 protein: CASSLQGAGSYNEQFF
J gene: TRBJ2-1
clone size: NA
D gene: NA
V gene: TRBV5-1

CDR3 DNA: TGTGCCTGGAGTGACGGTAGCGGGAGCACAGATACGCAGTATTTT
CDR3 protein: CAWSDGSGSTDTQYF
J gene: TRBJ2-3
clone size: NA
D gene: TRBD2
V gene: TRBV30

CDR3 DNA: TGTGCCAGCAGCGTAGACCGCGGGGGGGCAACAGATACGCAGTATTTT
CDR3 protein: CASSVDRGGATDTQYF
J gene: TRBJ2-3
clone size: few
D gene: TRBD2
V gene: TRBV9

CDR3 DNA: TGTGCCAGCAGCTTGCCCTCGGGGGGGGCCGATCAGCCCCAGCATTTT
CDR3 protein: CASSLPSGGADQPQHF
J gene: TRBJ1-5
clone size: once
D gene: NA
V gene: TRBV7-2

CDR3 DNA: TGTGCCAGTAAACAGGGGGCGGGCGGCAATCAGCCCCAGCATTTT
CDR3 protein: CASKQGAGGNQPQHF
J gene: TRBJ1-5
clone size: NA
D gene: TRBD1
V gene: TRBV19

CDR3 DNA: TGTGCCAGCAGCGCTGACCAGGGACTGCTCACTGAAGCTTTCTTT
CDR3 protein: CASSADQGLLTEAFF
J gene: TRBJ1-1
clone size: NA
D gene: NA
V gene: TRBV7-2

CDR3 DNA: TGCGCCAGCAGCTCCCGGGGTAGCGGGGGTGATACGCAGTATTTT
CDR3 protein: CASSSRGSGGDTQYF
J gene: TRBJ2-3
clone size: NA
D gene: TRBD2
V gene: TRBV5-1

CDR3 DNA: TGTGCCAGGGGACTCTTGACGAACACCGGGGAGCTGTTTTTT
CDR3 protein: CARGLLTNTGELFF
J gene: TRBJ2-2
clone size: NA
D gene: NA
V gene: TRBV2